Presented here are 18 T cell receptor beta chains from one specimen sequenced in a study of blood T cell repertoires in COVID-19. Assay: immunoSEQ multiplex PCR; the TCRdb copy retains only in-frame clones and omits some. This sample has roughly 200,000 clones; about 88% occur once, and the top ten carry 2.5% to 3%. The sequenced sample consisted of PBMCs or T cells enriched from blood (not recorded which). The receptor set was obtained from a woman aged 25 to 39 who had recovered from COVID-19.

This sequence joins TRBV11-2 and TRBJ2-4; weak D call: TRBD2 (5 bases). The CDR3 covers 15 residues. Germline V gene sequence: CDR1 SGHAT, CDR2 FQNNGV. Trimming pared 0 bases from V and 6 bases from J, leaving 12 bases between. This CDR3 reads CASSLDHSGINIQYF. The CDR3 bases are TGTGCCAGCAGCTTAGATCACAGCGGAATAAACATTCAGTACTTC.

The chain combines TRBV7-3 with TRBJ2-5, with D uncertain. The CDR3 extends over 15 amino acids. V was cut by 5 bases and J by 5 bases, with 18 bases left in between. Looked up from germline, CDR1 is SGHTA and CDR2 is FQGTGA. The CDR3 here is CASSPTGGLTETQYF. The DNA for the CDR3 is TGTGCCAGCAGCCCGACGGGTGGCCTAACCGAGACCCAGTACTTC.

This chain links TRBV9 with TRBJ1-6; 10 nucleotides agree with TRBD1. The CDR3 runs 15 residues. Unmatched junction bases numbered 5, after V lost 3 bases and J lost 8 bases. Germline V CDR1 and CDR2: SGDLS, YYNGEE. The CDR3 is CASSETGGVYSPLHF. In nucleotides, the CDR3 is TGTGCCAGCAGCGAGACAGGGGGCGTGTATTCACCCCTCCACTTT. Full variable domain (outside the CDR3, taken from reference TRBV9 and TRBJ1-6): DSGVTQTPKHLITATGQRVTLRCSPRSGDLSVYWYQQSLDQGLQFLIQYYNGEERAKGNILERFSAQQFPDLHSELNLSSLELGDSALYFCASSETGGVYSPLHFGNGTRLTVT.

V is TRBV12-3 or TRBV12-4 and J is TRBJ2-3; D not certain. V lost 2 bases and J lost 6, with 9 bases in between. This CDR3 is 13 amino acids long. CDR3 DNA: TGTGCCAGCAGTTTAATACGGGTGGATACGCAGTATTTT. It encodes CASSLIRVDTQYF.

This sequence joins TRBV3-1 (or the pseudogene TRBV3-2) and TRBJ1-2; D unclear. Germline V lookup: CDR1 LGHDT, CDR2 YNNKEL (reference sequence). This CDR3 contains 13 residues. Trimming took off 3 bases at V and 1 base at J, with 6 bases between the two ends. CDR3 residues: CASSHPNNYGYTF. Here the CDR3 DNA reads TGTGCCAGCAGCCATCCTAATAACTATGGCTACACCTTC.

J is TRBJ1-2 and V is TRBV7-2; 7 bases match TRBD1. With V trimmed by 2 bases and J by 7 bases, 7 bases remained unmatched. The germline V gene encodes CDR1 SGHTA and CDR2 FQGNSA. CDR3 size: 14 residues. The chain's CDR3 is CASSLPDRESGYTF. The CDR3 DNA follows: TGTGCCAGCAGCTTACCCGACAGGGAAAGTGGCTACACCTTC.

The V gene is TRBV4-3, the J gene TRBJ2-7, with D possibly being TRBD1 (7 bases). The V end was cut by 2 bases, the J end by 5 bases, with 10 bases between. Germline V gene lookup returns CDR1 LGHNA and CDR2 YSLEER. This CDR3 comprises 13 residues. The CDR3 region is CASSQTRGDEQYF. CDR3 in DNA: TGCGCCAGCAGCCAAACCAGGGGGGACGAGCAGTACTTC.

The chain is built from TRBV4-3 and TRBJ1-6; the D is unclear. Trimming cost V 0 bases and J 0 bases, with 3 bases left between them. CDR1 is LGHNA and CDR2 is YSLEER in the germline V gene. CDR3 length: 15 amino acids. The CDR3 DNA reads TGCGCCAGCAGCCAAGAGAGCTCCTATAATTCACCCCTCCACTTT. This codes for CASSQESSYNSPLHF.

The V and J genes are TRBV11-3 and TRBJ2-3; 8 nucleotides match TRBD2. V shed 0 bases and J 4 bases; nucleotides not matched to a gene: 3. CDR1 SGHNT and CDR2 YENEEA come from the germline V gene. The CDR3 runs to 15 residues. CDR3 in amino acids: CASSLDGGDSDTQYF. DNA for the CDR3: TGTGCCAGCAGCTTAGACGGGGGGGATTCAGATACGCAGTATTTT.

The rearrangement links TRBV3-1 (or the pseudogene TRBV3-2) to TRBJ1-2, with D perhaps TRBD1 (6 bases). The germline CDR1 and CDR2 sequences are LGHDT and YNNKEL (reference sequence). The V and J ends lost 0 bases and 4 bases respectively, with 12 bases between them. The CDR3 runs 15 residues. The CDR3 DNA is TGTGCCAGCAGCCAAGACGTGGACAGCAGCTATGGCTACACCTTC. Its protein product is CASSQDVDSSYGYTF.

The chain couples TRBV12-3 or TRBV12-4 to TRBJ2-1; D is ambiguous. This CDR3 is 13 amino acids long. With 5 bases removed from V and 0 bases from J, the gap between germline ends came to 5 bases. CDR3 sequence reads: CASSHPSYNEQFF. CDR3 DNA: TGTGCCAGCAGTCATCCCTCCTACAATGAGCAGTTCTTC.

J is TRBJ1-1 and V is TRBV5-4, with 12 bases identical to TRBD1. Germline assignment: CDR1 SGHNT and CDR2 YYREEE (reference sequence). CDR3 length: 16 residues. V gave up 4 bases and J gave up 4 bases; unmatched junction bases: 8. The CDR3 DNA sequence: TGTGCCAGCAGCCCCCGGGACAGGGGGCTAGGCACTGAAGCTTTCTTT. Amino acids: CASSPRDRGLGTEAFF.

The CDR3 loop reads CASALGGALPFYEQYF. CDR3 coding DNA: TGTGCTAGTGCCTTGGGGGGGGCTTTACCGTTCTACGAGCAGTACTTC. The V and J genes are TRBV12-5 and TRBJ2-7; TRBD2 is a possible D gene (7 bases). Trimming removed 7 bases from V and 3 bases from J, with 22 bases in between. The CDR3 extends over 16 amino acids. Per germline, CDR1 LGHNT and CDR2 FRNRAP.

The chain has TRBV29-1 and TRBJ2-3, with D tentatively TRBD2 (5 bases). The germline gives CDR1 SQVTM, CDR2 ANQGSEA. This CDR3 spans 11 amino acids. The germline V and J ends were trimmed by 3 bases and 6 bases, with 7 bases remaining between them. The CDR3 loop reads CSVDRDDTQYF. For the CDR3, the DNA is TGCAGCGTTGATCGGGATGATACGCAGTATTTT.

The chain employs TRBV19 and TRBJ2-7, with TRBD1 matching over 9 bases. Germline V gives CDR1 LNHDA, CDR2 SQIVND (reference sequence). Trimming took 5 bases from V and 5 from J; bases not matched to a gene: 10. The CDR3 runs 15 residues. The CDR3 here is CASSLSGTGFNEQYF. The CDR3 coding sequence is TGTGCCAGTAGTCTGTCCGGGACAGGGTTCAACGAGCAGTACTTC.

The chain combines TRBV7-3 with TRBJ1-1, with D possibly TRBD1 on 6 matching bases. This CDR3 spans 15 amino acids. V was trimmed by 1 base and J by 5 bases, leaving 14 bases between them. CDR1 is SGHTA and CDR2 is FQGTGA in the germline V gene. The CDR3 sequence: CASSLRRTGLTEAFF. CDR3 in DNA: TGTGCCAGCAGCTTAAGAAGAACAGGGTTGACTGAAGCTTTCTTT.

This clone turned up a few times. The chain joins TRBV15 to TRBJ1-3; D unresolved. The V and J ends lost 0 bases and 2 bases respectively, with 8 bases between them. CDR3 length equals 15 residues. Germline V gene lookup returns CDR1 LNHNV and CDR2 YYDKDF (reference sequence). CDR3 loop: CATSREGNPGNTIYF. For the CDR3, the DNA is TGTGCCACCAGCAGAGAGGGCAATCCTGGAAACACCATATATTTT.

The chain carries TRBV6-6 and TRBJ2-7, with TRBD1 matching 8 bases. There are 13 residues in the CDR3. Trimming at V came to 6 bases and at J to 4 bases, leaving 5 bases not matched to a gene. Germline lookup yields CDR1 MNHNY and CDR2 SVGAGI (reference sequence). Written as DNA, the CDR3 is TGTGCCAGCAGCTCCGGGACAGGATACGAGCAGTACTTC. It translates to CASSSGTGYEQYF.